The present T cell receptor (beta chain) was sequenced within a study of monozygotic twins with cystic fibrosis. Here immunoSEQ multiplex PCR was the method, and the copy in TCRdb shows in-frame clones only, minus some. The repertoire holds 9,500 to 14,000 clones, with over 95% as singletons. Overall study results and limits: Median Simpson clonality of 0.0095 suggested naive T cells predominated.

The V gene end was trimmed by 2 bases and the J gene end by 8 bases; junction bases not matched to a gene: 8. The CDR3 is 13 amino acids. Germline V gives CDR1 SQVTM, CDR2 ANQGSEA. Only a few counts were recorded for this clone. The antigen is undetermined. The rearrangement joins TRBV29-1 to TRBJ1-2; TRBD1 aligns across 7 bases. The TCR comes from a boy aged 5-17 years with cystic fibrosis. The sample was blood. Here the CDR3 reads CSVESDRAGGYTF. In DNA form, the CDR3 reads TGCAGCGTTGAATCTGACAGGGCCGGCGGCTACACCTTC.